This T cell receptor (beta chain) came from a study of control samples from healthy donors and cancer patients. Here immunoSEQ multiplex PCR was the method, and the copy in TCRdb shows in-frame clones only, minus some. Of approximately 130,000 clones listed, roughly 91% are singletons. The CDR3 has 15 amino acids. The germline CDR1 and CDR2 sequences are KGHDR and SFDVKD. Trimming left V 3 bases short and J 5 bases short, with 15 bases between. What was sequenced was blood. V and J are TRBV24-1 and TRBJ1-1, with D possibly matching TRBD1 (6 bases). The clonotype was recovered from a man aged 40-49 years in good health. In nucleotides, the CDR3 is TGTGCCACCAGTGATACTTCAGGGGAGGGGACTGAAGCTTTCTTT. Translated, it gives CATSDTSGEGTEAFF.